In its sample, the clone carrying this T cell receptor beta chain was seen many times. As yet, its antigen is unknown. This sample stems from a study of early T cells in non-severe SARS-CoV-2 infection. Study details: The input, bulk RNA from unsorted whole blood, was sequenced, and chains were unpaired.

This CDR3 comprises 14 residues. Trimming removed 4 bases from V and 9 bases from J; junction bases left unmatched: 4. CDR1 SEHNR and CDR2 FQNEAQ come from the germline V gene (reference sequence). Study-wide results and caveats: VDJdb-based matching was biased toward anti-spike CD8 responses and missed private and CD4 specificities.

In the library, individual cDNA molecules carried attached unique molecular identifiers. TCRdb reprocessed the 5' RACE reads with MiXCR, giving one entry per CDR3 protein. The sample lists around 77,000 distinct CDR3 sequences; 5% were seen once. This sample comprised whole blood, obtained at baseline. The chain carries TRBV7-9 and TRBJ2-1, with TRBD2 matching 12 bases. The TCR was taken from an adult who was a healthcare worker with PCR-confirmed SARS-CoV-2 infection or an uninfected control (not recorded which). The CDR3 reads CASSSGLAGPEQFF. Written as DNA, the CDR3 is TGTGCCAGCAGCTCCGGACTAGCGGGGCCTGAGCAGTTCTTC.